The 12 T cell receptor beta chains below all came from one sample that was sequenced in a study of OX40 agonist ivuxolimab in advanced cancers. Generated by immunoSEQ multiplex PCR, the TCRdb table keeps only in-frame clones and is missing some. This table has under 40,000 clones, roughly nine tenths appearing once. The material sequenced was CD4+ or CD8+ T cells sorted from blood, taken in a trial of the OX40 agonist ivuxolimab. These receptor sequences come from an adult with an advanced solid tumor such as melanoma, head and neck, liver or kidney cancer.

V gene TRBV4-1 combines with J gene TRBJ1-1; possible D gene TRBD1, 5 bases. With 5 bases removed from V and 4 bases from J, the gap between germline ends came to 17 bases. The length of the CDR3 is 15 residues. Germline V gives CDR1 MGHRA, CDR2 YSYEKL. CDR3 region: CASSSPGRGSTEAFF. The CDR3 region has the DNA TGCGCCAGCAGCTCCCCCGGAAGGGGAAGCACTGAAGCTTTCTTT.

The J gene is TRBJ1-1, the V gene TRBV28; D is possibly TRBD1 (6 bases). V shed 3 bases and J shed 6 bases, with 8 bases lying between them. The length of the CDR3 is 12 residues. Germline values: CDR1 MDHEN, CDR2 SYDVKM. The CDR3 is CASSFGGAEAFF. CDR3 sequence (DNA): TGTGCCAGCAGTTTTGGGGGCGCTGAAGCTTTCTTT.

The V gene is TRBV28, the J gene TRBJ1-2; TRBD1 is a possible D gene (5 bases). The CDR3 is made up of 14 amino acids. Germline CDR1 reads MDHEN; CDR2 reads SYDVKM. The V gene lost 1 base and the J gene lost 4 bases, with 10 bases spanning the gap. CDR3 sequence: CASSLSGYGYGYTF. Here the CDR3 DNA reads TGTGCCAGCAGTTTATCAGGGTATGGCTATGGCTACACCTTC.

The rearrangement joins TRBV9 to TRBJ1-2, with D maybe TRBD1 (5 bases). Germline CDR1 is SGDLS and CDR2 is YYNGEE. This CDR3 spans 14 amino acids. V gave up 0 bases and J gave up 7 bases, with 13 bases separating them. The CDR3 is CASSVDRGFRGYTF. The DNA for the CDR3 is TGTGCCAGCAGCGTAGATAGGGGCTTTCGTGGCTACACCTTC. Using reference TRBV9 and TRBJ1-2 for the parts outside the CDR3, the full variable domain is DSGVTQTPKHLITATGQRVTLRCSPRSGDLSVYWYQQSLDQGLQFLIQYYNGEERAKGNILERFSAQQFPDLHSELNLSSLELGDSALYFCASSVDRGFRGYTFGSGTRLTVV.

The chain couples TRBV2 to TRBJ2-3; TRBD2 matches at 7 bases. Per the germline V gene, CDR1 is SNHLY and CDR2 is FYNNEI. The CDR3 contains 15 residues. The junction had 5 bases not matched to a gene; V was cut back by 2 bases and J by 3 bases. Here the CDR3 reads CASSEPGRGTDTQYF. DNA for the CDR3: TGTGCCAGCAGTGAACCGGGGCGGGGGACAGATACGCAGTATTTT.

The chain recombines TRBV11-2 with TRBJ2-7; D may be TRBD1 (7 bases). The germline V gene has CDR1 SGHAT and CDR2 FQNNGV. This CDR3 has 16 residues. The V end was cut by 1 base, the J end by 0 bases, with 13 bases between. Here the CDR3 reads CASSLGRGPGSYEQYF. The CDR3 region has the DNA TGTGCCAGCAGCTTAGGGAGGGGGCCTGGCTCCTACGAGCAGTACTTC.

The chain joins TRBV7-9 to TRBJ2-7, with D unresolved. Trimming shortened V by 1 base and J by 1 base, and 8 bases separated the two germline ends. The CDR3 spans 14 residues. From germline, CDR1 is SEHNR and CDR2 FQNEAQ (reference sequence). The CDR3 sequence: CASSLVAGSYEQYF. CDR3 DNA: TGTGCCAGCAGCTTAGTAGCAGGATCCTACGAGCAGTACTTC.

The V gene is TRBV4-1, the J gene TRBJ2-2; a possible D gene is TRBD1 (6 bases). V lost 10 bases, J lost 1 base, and 13 bases lay in between. This CDR3 is built from 14 residues. CDR1 and CDR2 from the germline V gene are MGHRA and YSYEKL. The CDR3 DNA reads as TGCGCCACTCAGTCAGGGGTGAACACCGGGGAGCTGTTTTTT. Protein product: CATQSGVNTGELFF.

This rearrangement joins TRBV28 to TRBJ1-4, with TRBD1 as a possible D gene (6 bases). CDR1 and CDR2 (germline): MDHEN, SYDVKM. V was trimmed by 2 bases and J by 4 bases, leaving 14 bases between them. The CDR3 extends over 16 amino acids. CDR3 residues: CASSLVHGRGNEKLFF. The DNA of the CDR3 is TGTGCCAGCAGTTTAGTGCACGGCAGGGGTAATGAAAAACTGTTTTTT. Full variable domain (rest looked up from reference TRBV28 and TRBJ1-4): DVKVTQSSRYLVKRTGEKVFLECVQDMDHENMFWYRQDPGLGLRLIYFSYDVKMKEKGDIPEGYSVSREKKERFSLILESASTNQTSMYLCASSLVHGRGNEKLFFGSGTQLSVL.

On this clone itself: One junction end disagrees with the germline gene, perhaps due to a read error. V usage is TRBV27 and J usage is TRBJ2-7; 7 positions match TRBD2. The CDR3 covers 14 residues. Looked up from germline, CDR1 is MNHEY and CDR2 is SMNVEV (reference sequence). This CDR3 is CASSLSGTIYEQYF. CDR3 bases: TGTGCCAGCAGTCTATCAGGGACTATCTACGAGCAGTACTTC.

The V gene is TRBV19, the J gene TRBJ2-7; possibly TRBD2 for D (6 bases). Trimming cost V 4 bases and J 2 bases, with 15 bases left between them. This CDR3 has 15 residues. From germline, CDR1 is LNHDA and CDR2 SQIVND (reference sequence). DNA for the CDR3: TGTGCCAGTAGTACCCCATGGGGGGAACCCTACGAGCAGTACTTC. Translating gives CASSTPWGEPYEQYF.

V is TRBV2 and J is TRBJ2-7; D uncertain. The germline gives CDR1 SNHLY, CDR2 FYNNEI. V was trimmed by 7 bases and J by 1 base, leaving 8 bases between them. CDR3 length equals 12 residues. In nucleotides, the CDR3 is TGTGCCAGCACCGAGGAATCCTACGAGCAGTACTTC. Protein product: CASTEESYEQYF.